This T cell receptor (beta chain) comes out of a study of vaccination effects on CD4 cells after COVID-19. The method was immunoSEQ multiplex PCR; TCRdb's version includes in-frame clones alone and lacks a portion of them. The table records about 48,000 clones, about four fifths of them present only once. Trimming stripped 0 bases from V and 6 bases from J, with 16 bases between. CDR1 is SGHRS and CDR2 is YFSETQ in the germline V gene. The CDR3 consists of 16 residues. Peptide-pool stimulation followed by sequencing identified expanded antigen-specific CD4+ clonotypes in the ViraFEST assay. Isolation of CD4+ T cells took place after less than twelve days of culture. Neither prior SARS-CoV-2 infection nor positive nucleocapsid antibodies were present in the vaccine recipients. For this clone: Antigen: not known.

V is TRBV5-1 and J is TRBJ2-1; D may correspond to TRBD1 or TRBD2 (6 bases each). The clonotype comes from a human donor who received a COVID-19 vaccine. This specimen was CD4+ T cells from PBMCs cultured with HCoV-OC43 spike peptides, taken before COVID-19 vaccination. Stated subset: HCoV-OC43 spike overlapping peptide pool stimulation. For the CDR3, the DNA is TGCGCCAGCAGCTTGGAGGGGGGCAGGTCGGTCAATGAGCAGTTCTTC. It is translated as CASSLEGGRSVNEQFF.